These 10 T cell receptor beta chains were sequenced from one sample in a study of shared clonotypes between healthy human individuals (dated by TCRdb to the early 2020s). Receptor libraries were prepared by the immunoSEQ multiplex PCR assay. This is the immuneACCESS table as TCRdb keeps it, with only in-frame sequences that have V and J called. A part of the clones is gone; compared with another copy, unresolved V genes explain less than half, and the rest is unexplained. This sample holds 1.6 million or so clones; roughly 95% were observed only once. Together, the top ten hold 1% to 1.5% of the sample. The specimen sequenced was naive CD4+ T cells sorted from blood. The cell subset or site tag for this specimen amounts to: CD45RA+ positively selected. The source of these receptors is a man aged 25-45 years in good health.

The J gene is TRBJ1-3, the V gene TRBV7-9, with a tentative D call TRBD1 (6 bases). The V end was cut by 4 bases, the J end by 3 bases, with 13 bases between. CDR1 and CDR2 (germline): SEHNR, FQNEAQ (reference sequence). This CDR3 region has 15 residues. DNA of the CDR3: TGTGCCAGCAGCTATACAGGGATGGATGGAAACACCATATATTTT. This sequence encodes CASSYTGMDGNTIYF.

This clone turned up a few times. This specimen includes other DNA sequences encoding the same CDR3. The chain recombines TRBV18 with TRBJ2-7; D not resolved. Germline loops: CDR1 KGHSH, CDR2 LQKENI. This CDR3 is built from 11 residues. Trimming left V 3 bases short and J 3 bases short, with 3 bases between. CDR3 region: CASSPGYEQYF. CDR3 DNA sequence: TGTGCCAGCTCACCCGGCTACGAGCAGTACTTC.

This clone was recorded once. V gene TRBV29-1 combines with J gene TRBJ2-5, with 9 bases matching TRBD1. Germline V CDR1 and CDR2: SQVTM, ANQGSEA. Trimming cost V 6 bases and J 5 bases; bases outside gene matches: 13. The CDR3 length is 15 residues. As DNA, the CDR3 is TGCAGCGTAAGCACTCAAACAGGGGGCTGGGAGACCCAGTACTTC. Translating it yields CSVSTQTGGWETQYF.

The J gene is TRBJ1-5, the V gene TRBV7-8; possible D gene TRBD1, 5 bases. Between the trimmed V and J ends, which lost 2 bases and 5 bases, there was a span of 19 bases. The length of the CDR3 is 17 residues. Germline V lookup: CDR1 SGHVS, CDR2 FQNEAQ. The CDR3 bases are TGTGCCAGCAGCTTAAGGGATAAGGGGCGGCAATATCAGCCCCAGCATTTT. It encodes CASSLRDKGRQYQPQHF.

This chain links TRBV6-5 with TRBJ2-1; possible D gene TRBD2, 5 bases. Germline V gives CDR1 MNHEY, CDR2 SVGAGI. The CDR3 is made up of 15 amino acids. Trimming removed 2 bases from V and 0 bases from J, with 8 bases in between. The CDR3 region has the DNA TGTGCCAGCAGTTACCGGACTTTCTCCTACAATGAGCAGTTCTTC. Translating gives CASSYRTFSYNEQFF.

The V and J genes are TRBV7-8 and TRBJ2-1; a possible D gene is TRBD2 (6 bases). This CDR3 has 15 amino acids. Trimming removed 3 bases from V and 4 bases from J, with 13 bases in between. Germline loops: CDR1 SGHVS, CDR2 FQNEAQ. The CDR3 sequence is CASSLPGVSYNEQFF. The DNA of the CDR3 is TGTGCCAGCAGCTTGCCGGGAGTTAGTTACAATGAGCAGTTCTTC.

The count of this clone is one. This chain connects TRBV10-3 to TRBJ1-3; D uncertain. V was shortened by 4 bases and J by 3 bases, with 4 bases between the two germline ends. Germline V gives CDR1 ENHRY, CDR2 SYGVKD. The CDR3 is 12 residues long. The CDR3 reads CAISVLGNTIYF. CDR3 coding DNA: TGTGCCATCAGTGTACTTGGAAACACCATATATTTT.

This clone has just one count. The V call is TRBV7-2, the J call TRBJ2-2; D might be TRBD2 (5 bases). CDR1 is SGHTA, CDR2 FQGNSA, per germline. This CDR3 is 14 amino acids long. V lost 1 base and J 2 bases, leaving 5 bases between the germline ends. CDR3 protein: CASSLGLNTGELFF. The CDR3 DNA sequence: TGTGCCAGCAGCTTAGGACTAAACACCGGGGAGCTGTTTTTT.

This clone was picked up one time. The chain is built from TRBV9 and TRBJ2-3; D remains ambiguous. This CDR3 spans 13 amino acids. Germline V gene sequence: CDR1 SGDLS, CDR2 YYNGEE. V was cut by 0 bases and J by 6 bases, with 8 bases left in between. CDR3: CASSVAAYDTQYF. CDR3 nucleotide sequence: TGTGCCAGCAGCGTAGCGGCCTACGATACGCAGTATTTT.

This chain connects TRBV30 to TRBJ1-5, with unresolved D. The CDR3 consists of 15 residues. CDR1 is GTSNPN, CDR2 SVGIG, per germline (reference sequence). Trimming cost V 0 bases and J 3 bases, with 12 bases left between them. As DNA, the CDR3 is TGTGCCTGGAGTGTAGACGTACGGCACAATCAGCCCCAGCATTTT. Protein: CAWSVDVRHNQPQHF.